This TCR beta chain was captured in a study of tumor-infiltrating lymphocytes in primary liver carcinoma. On the study more broadly: Samples gave roughly 3.65 to 8 million productive TCRbeta reads, similar across tissue types.

From unsorted bulk tissue weighing about 18-30 mg, DNA and RNA were co-extracted. The patients lived with chronic HBV infection and had not yet received any treatment. The sampling covered five separate regions of each tumor. V was trimmed by 6 bases and J by 6 bases, leaving 20 bases between them. There are 16 residues in the CDR3. Looked up from germline, CDR1 is SGHAT and CDR2 is FQDESV (reference sequence). This clonotype has only a few counts. Because it lacks the conserved phenylalanine or tryptophan at the end, this CDR3 is likely a read error. Total RNA (around 510 ng) served as template for TCR beta cDNA synthesis primed by a constant-region primer. TCR beta libraries came from three nested multiplex PCR rounds using slightly modified ARM-PCR. Researchers ran the first two PCR rounds for approximately 10 cycles each with TRBV1-TRBV30 forward primers and a C-beta reverse primer. TCRdb fed the multiplex PCR reads into MiXCR, producing one record per CDR3 protein. This sample has roughly 25,000 distinct CDR3 sequences, with 77% found just once.

The sequence derives from a woman aged 30 to 39 with primary liver carcinoma and hepatitis B virus infection. What was sequenced was liver tumor tissue from sampling region 5. Subset of the sample: tumor region T5, tumor centre. V usage is TRBV11-1 and J usage is TRBJ2-2; D possibly corresponds to TRBD2 (6 bases). CDR3 in DNA: TGTGCCAGCAGTAGGGTTATGCCGGGAGTGTCCGGGGAGCTGTTTCTT. Translated: CASSRVMPGVSGELFL.